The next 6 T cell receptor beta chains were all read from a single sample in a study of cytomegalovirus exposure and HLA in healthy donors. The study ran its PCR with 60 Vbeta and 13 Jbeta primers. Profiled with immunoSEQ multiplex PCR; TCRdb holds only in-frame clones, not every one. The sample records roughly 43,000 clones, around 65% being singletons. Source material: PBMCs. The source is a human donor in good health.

The CDR3 loop reads CASSLTNQGYNEQFF. CDR3 nucleotides: TGCGCCAGCAGCTTGACAAATCAGGGTTACAATGAGCAGTTCTTC. The V gene is TRBV5-1, the J gene TRBJ2-1, with D perhaps matching TRBD1 (5 bases). Germline-derived CDR1 and CDR2 are SGHRS and YFSETQ. Trimming pared 1 base from V and 4 bases from J, leaving 12 bases between. The CDR3 has 15 residues.

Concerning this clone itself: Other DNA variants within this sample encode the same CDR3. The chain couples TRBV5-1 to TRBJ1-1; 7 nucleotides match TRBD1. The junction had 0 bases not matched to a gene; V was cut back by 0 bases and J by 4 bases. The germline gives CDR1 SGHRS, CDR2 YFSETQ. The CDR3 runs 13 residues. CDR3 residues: CASSLDRGTEAFF. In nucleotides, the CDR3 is TGCGCCAGCAGCTTGGACAGGGGCACTGAAGCTTTCTTT.

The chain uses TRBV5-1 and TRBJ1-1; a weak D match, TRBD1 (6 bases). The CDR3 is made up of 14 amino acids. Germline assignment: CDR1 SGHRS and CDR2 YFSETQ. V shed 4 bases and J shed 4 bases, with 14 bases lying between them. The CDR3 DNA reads TGCGCCAGCAGCCTACAGGGAGTGAGCACTGAAGCTTTCTTT. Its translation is CASSLQGVSTEAFF.

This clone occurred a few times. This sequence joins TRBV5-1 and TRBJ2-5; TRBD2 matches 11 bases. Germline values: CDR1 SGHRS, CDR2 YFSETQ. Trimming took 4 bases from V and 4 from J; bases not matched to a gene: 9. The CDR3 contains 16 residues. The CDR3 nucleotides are TGCGCCAGCAGCGGAGGACTAGCGGGTGGCGTAGAGACCCAGTACTTC. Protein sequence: CASSGGLAGGVETQYF. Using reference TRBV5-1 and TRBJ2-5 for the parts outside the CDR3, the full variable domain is KAGVTQTPRYLIKTRGQQVTLSCSPISGHRSVSWYQQTPGQGLQFLFEYFSETQRNKGNFPGRFSGRQFSNSRSEMNVSTLELGDSALYLCASSGGLAGGVETQYFGPGTRLLVL.

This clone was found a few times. The CDR3 here is CASSPSLRHGYTF. CDR3 DNA: TGTGCCAGCAGTCCCTCTTTGCGGCATGGCTACACCTTC. This rearrangement joins TRBV21-1 to TRBJ1-2. TRBV21-1 is given as a pseudogene. The CDR3 runs 13 residues.

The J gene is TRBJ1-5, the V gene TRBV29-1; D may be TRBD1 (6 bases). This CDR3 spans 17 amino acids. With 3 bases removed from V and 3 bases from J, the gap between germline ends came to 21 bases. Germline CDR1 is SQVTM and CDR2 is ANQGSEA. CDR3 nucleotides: TGCAGCGTTGACTTCGGGGGGGGCTTTAAAGACAATCAGCCCCAGCATTTT. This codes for CSVDFGGGFKDNQPQHF.